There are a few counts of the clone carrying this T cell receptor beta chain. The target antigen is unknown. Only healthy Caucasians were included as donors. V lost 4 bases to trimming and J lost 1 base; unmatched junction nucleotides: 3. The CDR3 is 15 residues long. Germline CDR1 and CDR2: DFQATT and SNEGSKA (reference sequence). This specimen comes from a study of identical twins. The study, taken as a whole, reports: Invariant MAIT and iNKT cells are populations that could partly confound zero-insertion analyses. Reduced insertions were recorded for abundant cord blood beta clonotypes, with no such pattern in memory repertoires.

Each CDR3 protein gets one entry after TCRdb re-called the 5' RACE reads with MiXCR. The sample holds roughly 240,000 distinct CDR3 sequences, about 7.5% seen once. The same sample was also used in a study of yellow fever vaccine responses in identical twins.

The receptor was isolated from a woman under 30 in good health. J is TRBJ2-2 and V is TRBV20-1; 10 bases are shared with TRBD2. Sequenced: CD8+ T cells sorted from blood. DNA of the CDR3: TGCAGTGCTACCCCTAGCGGGGGGAACACCGGGGAGCTGTTTTTT. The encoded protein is CSATPSGGNTGELFF.